This entry features one T cell receptor (beta chain) sequence. As yet, its antigen is unknown. The data are from a study of cytomegalovirus exposure and HLA in healthy donors. The study, taken as a whole, reports: An analysis done earlier found most TCR beta V segments productive about 87% or about 30% of the time. A link between a missense DCLRE1C variant and TCR beta V- and J-gene trimming emerged from a later analysis.

The study ran its PCR with 60 Vbeta and 13 Jbeta primers. Libraries were prepared by immunoSEQ multiplex PCR; TCRdb keeps only in-frame clonotypes and omits some of them. The sample has about 150,000 clones, approximately 73% seen once. With V trimmed by 2 bases and J by 0 bases, 4 bases remained unmatched. Per the germline V gene, CDR1 is SEHNR and CDR2 is FQNEAQ (reference sequence). The CDR3 totals 17 residues. The source of this sequence is a woman aged 18-29 years in good health and CMV-seronegative. The chain couples TRBV7-9 to TRBJ2-2, with 9 bases aligning to TRBD2. The material sequenced was PBMCs. The CDR3 sequence is CASSLLLAGANTGELFF. The CDR3 DNA sequence: TGTGCCAGCAGCTTATTACTAGCGGGCGCGAACACCGGGGAGCTGTTTTTT.